Listed below are T cell receptor beta chains from one sample, sequenced in a study of blood T cell repertoires in COVID-19. Using immunoSEQ multiplex PCR, the repertoire was profiled, and TCRdb retains in-frame clones only, with some absent. The data show about 81,000 clones, around 89% seen once. Sequences were obtained from PBMCs or T cells enriched from blood (not recorded which). The receptors shown here come from a woman in her forties or fifties with acute COVID-19. The CDR3 runs from the conserved cysteine through the conserved F or W. Each record gives: V gene, D gene, clone size, J gene, CDR3 protein, CDR3 DNA. A D gene is named only where the DNA matches it firmly. Clone size is stated in some rows and not others, as once, few, many or a class when expanded.

>TRBV6-5|.|.|TRBJ2-6
CASSRQSSGANVLTF
TGTGCCAGCAGCAGACAGAGCTCTGGGGCCAACGTCCTGACTTTC
>TRBV5-1|.|.|TRBJ1-2
CASSGQGTYGYTF
TGCGCCAGCAGCGGCCAGGGGACCTATGGCTACACCTTC
>TRBV6-5|TRBD1|.|TRBJ1-5
CASSLTGGSNQPQHF
TGTGCCAGCAGTCTGACAGGGGGGAGCAATCAGCCCCAGCATTTT
>TRBV24-1|.|few|TRBJ1-1
CATSEHDRQGTEAFF
TGTGCCACCAGTGAACATGACAGGCAGGGCACTGAAGCTTTCTTT
>TRBV3-1/TRBV3-2|TRBD2|.|TRBJ2-5
CASSPLAGGTETQYF
TGTGCCAGCAGCCCCCTAGCGGGAGGGACGGAGACCCAGTACTTC
>TRBV18|.|.|TRBJ2-3
CASSRRVTDTQYF
TGTGCCAGCTCACGACGGGTCACAGATACGCAGTATTTT
>TRBV3-1/TRBV3-2|TRBD2|.|TRBJ2-3
CASSQVAGEDRDTQYF
TGTGCCAGCAGCCAAGTGGCGGGAGAGGATAGAGATACGCAGTATTTT
>TRBV7-9|.|.|TRBJ1-1
CASSPTVYTEAFF
TGTGCCAGCAGCCCGACAGTTTACACTGAAGCTTTCTTT
>TRBV27|.|few|TRBJ2-1
CASSSDSREQFF
TGTGCCAGCAGTTCCGACAGTCGGGAGCAGTTCTTC
>TRBV25-1|.|.|TRBJ1-1
CASSKNTGGNTEAFF
TGTGCCAGCAGTAAAAACACCGGGGGGAACACTGAAGCTTTCTTT
>TRBV12-5|.|.|TRBJ2-4
CASGLGQKNIQYF
TGTGCTAGTGGTTTGGGACAAAAAAACATTCAGTACTTC
>TRBV18|TRBD1|.|TRBJ1-4
CASSADRTNEKLFF
TGTGCCAGCTCAGCGGACAGGACTAATGAAAAACTGTTTTTT
>TRBV11-1|.|few|TRBJ2-1
CASNLGQLLNNEQFF
TGTGCCAGCAATTTAGGACAGCTTCTCAACAATGAGCAGTTCTTC
>TRBV5-4|TRBD1|.|TRBJ1-1
CASSPVGQLNTEAFF
TGTGCCAGCAGCCCTGTGGGACAGTTGAACACTGAAGCTTTCTTT
>TRBV29-1|TRBD1|.|TRBJ2-1
CSATGQGYEQFF
TGCAGCGCAACGGGACAGGGCTATGAGCAGTTCTTC
>TRBV30|TRBD2|few|TRBJ2-5
CAWSVSSGRETQYF
TGTGCCTGGAGTGTTTCAAGCGGGAGAGAGACCCAGTACTTC
>TRBV15|.|.|TRBJ1-1
CATSRETTGKSEAFF
TGTGCCACCAGCAGAGAAACCACAGGCAAGTCTGAAGCTTTCTTT
>TRBV27|.|.|TRBJ1-1
CASTSTEAFF
TGTGCCAGCACGAGTACTGAAGCTTTCTTT
>TRBV19|TRBD1|.|TRBJ2-7
CASSIEYGRGISYEQYF
TGTGCCAGTAGTATAGAGTATGGCAGGGGGATCTCCTACGAGCAGTACTTC
>TRBV27|TRBD1|.|TRBJ1-5
CASSLVAGGYNQPQHF
TGTGCCAGCAGTTTAGTCGCAGGGGGATACAATCAGCCCCAGCATTTT
>TRBV15|.|.|TRBJ1-3
CATSRRMGRGNTIYF
TGTGCCACCAGCAGAAGAATGGGGAGAGGAAACACCATATATTTT
>TRBV7-9|TRBD1|.|TRBJ1-1
CASSFWTGVKNTEAFF
TGTGCCAGCAGCTTCTGGACAGGGGTTAAGAACACTGAAGCTTTCTTT
>TRBV13|.|.|TRBJ1-3
CASNSRGGNTIYF
TGTGCCAGCAACTCGAGAGGTGGAAACACCATATATTTT